This entry lists 25 T cell receptor beta chains sequenced from one sample in a study of radiation and T cells in renal cell carcinoma. Time point reported: blood 4 weeks post-SBRT, at nephrectomy. Treatment of the sample: 15 Gy SBRT to primary tumor, nephrectomy 4 weeks later. Assay used: immunoSEQ multiplex PCR; TCRdb lists only in-frame clones, some missing. The sample contains about 150,000 clones, approximately 86% of which appear only once. Sequenced material: blood, taken from a patient whose treatment included radiotherapy and nephrectomy. These receptors all stem from a woman in her 50s with renal cell carcinoma.

This chain uses TRBV5-4 with TRBJ2-5, with D tentatively TRBD1 (6 bases). In germline, CDR1 is SGHNT, CDR2 YYREEE (reference sequence). The CDR3 has 14 amino acids. Trimming pared 5 bases from V and 2 bases from J, leaving 13 bases between. CDR3 nucleotides: TGTGCCAGCAGTATCGTGAGGGGGCAAGAGACCCAGTACTTC. Amino acid sequence: CASSIVRGQETQYF.

In DNA form, the CDR3 reads TGTGCTAGTGGTTTGATGGCAGGAGACACAGATACGCAGTATTTT. It codes for CASGLMAGDTDTQYF. J is TRBJ2-3 and V is TRBV12-5; D not resolved. V was clipped by 2 bases and J by 2 bases, with 11 bases between them. The CDR3 spans 15 residues. Germline values: CDR1 LGHNT, CDR2 FRNRAP.

This chain connects TRBV29-1 to TRBJ1-4; TRBD1 matches at 12 bases. The CDR3 contains 17 residues. Germline loops: CDR1 SQVTM, CDR2 ANQGSEA. V was clipped by 6 bases and J by 1 base; unmatched bases: 9. CDR3 loop: CSVAGTGGGLTNEKLFF. The CDR3 DNA follows: TGCAGCGTCGCCGGGACAGGGGGCGGTCTAACTAATGAAAAACTGTTTTTT. The full variable domain, completed using reference TRBV29-1 and TRBJ1-4, is SAVISQKPSRDICQRGTSLTIQCQVDSQVTMMFWYRQQPGQSLTLIATANQGSEATYESGFVIDKFPISRPNLTFSTLTVSNMSPEDSSIYLCSVAGTGGGLTNEKLFFGSGTQLSVL.

This chain connects TRBV27 to TRBJ1-4, with TRBD1 identical over 9 bases. J lost 3 bases, V lost 6 bases, and 11 bases had no gene match. This CDR3 is 17 amino acids long. Germline CDR1 MNHEY, CDR2 SMNVEV (reference sequence). The CDR3 protein is CASSRDRDRDPNEKLFF. In nucleotides, the CDR3 is TGTGCCAGCAGCCGTGACCGGGACAGGGACCCTAATGAAAAACTGTTTTTT. Based on the CDR3 plus reference TRBV27 and TRBJ1-4, the full variable domain is EAQVTQNPRYLITVTGKKLTVTCSQNMNHEYMSWYRQDPGLGLRQIYYSMNVEVTDKGDVPEGYKVSRKEKRNFPLILESPSPNQTSLYFCASSRDRDRDPNEKLFFGSGTQLSVL.

The CDR3 bases are TGTGCCAGTAGTACGACGAGGGGGGGCGAGCAGTACTTC. It specifies CASSTTRGGEQYF. The rearrangement uses TRBV19 and TRBJ2-7, with a possible D match to TRBD2 (7 bases). CDR3 length: 13 amino acids. CDR1 and CDR2 (germline): LNHDA, SQIVND (reference sequence). V lost 4 bases and J 6 bases, leaving 13 bases between the germline ends.

The chain couples TRBV29-1 to TRBJ2-5; D ambiguous. The CDR3 loop spans 11 amino acids. V was cut by 3 bases and J by 5 bases, with 7 bases left in between. Germline V gene sequence: CDR1 SQVTM, CDR2 ANQGSEA. The CDR3 region has the DNA TGCAGCGTTGACTTGACCGAGACCCAGTACTTC. This encodes CSVDLTETQYF.

The chain links TRBV28 to TRBJ1-5; the match to TRBD1 covers 9 bases. This CDR3 contains 14 residues. Germline V gene data show CDR1 as MDHEN and CDR2 as SYDVKM. V lost 6 bases and J lost 6; bases outside the gene matches: 6. The CDR3 coding sequence is TGTGCCAGCAGCCGGACAGGGGCTATTCAGCCCCAGCATTTT. Translation: CASSRTGAIQPQHF.

The chain joins TRBV9 to TRBJ2-7; 10 positions match TRBD2. The CDR3 sequence is 14 residues long. The V and J ends lost 1 base and 6 bases, in that order; junction bases with no gene match: 4. CDR1 is SGDLS and CDR2 is YYNGEE in the germline V gene. The CDR3 DNA reads TGTGCCAGCAGCGTATCAGCGGGAGGGGGCGAGCAGTACTTC. Translation gives CASSVSAGGGEQYF.

This clone appeared once. The chain joins TRBV6-1 to TRBJ1-2; D may be TRBD1 (5 bases). Per the germline V gene, CDR1 is MNHNS and CDR2 is SASEGT. Trimming took off 5 bases at V and 8 bases at J, with 15 bases between the two ends. The CDR3 contains 13 residues. The CDR3 nucleotides read TGTGCCAGCAGTACCGTTCCTGGGGGGGGCTACACCTTC. Translating it yields CASSTVPGGGYTF.

The V call is TRBV7-9, the J call TRBJ1-1; D is unclear. Trimming removed 1 base at V and 3 bases at J, with 6 bases between. Germline values: CDR1 SEHNR, CDR2 FQNEAQ (reference sequence). The CDR3 runs 13 residues. CDR3 residues: CASSLVFDTEAFF. Here the CDR3 DNA reads TGTGCCAGCAGCTTAGTTTTTGACACTGAAGCTTTCTTT. Using reference TRBV7-9 and TRBJ1-1 for the parts outside the CDR3, the full variable domain is DTGVSQNPRHKITKRGQNVTFRCDPISEHNRLYWYRQTLGQGPEFLTYFQNEAQLEKSRLLSDRFSAERPKGSFSTLEIQRTEQGDSAMYLCASSLVFDTEAFFGQGTRLTVV.

The chain employs TRBV27 and TRBJ2-2; D may be TRBD2 (5 bases). This CDR3 spans 15 amino acids. The V and J ends lost 6 bases and 3 bases respectively, with 14 bases between them. Looked up from germline, CDR1 is MNHEY and CDR2 is SMNVEV (reference sequence). In nucleotides, the CDR3 is TGTGCCAGCAGCCCCACCCCGGGATACACCGGGGAGCTGTTTTTT. Amino acid sequence: CASSPTPGYTGELFF.

The chain uses TRBV14 and TRBJ2-5; D perhaps matches TRBD1 (6 bases). The CDR3 covers 13 residues. Germline V lookup: CDR1 SGHDN, CDR2 FVKESK. V gave up 4 bases and J gave up 7 bases, with 13 bases separating them. CDR3 sequence: CASSPGQQGTQYF. CDR3 in DNA: TGTGCCAGCAGCCCAGGACAGCAGGGGACCCAGTACTTC.

This clone was picked up one time. The J gene is TRBJ1-5, the V gene TRBV5-5, with 7 bases lining up with TRBD1. This CDR3 has 15 amino acids. Germline CDR1 is SGHKS and CDR2 is YYEKEE (reference sequence). V was pared by 4 bases and J by 4 bases, with 8 bases of the junction left unmatched. The CDR3 loop is CASSANRGSNQPQHF. CDR3 nucleotide sequence: TGTGCCAGCAGCGCTAACAGGGGATCGAATCAGCCCCAGCATTTT.

The sample holds one count of this clone. The chain has TRBV18 and TRBJ1-2; possibly TRBD1 for D (6 bases). V lost 2 bases and J lost 5, with 12 bases in between. This CDR3 contains 14 residues. CDR1 and CDR2 (germline): KGHSH, LQKENI. The CDR3 nucleotides read TGTGCCAGCTCACCAGGAGGGGGGAGATATGGCTACACCTTC. As protein: CASSPGGGRYGYTF.

The chain recombines TRBV27 with TRBJ2-1, with 7 positions matching TRBD1. The CDR3 is made up of 15 amino acids. J was trimmed by 4 bases and V by 4 bases; bases with no gene match: 7. CDR1 and CDR2 (germline): MNHEY, SMNVEV (reference sequence). CDR3: CASSSGSDRYNEQFF. CDR3 in DNA: TGTGCCAGCAGTTCCGGATCGGACAGGTACAATGAGCAGTTCTTC.

CDR3 bases: TGTGCCAGCAGACAGGACGGTGAAGCTTTCTTT. It yields the protein CASRQDGEAFF. V is TRBV2 and J is TRBJ1-1; D perhaps matches TRBD1 (5 bases). The CDR3 loop spans 11 amino acids. Germline loops: CDR1 SNHLY, CDR2 FYNNEI. Trimming pared 6 bases from V and 7 bases from J, leaving 9 bases between.

This chain links TRBV30 with TRBJ1-1; D is perhaps TRBD1 (6 bases). This CDR3 is 13 amino acids long. Trimming shortened V by 5 bases and J by 1 base, and 11 bases separated the two germline ends. Germline loops: CDR1 GTSNPN, CDR2 SVGIG (reference sequence). The CDR3 is CAWQNRANTEAFF. The DNA for the CDR3 is TGTGCCTGGCAGAACAGGGCGAACACTGAAGCTTTCTTT.

J is TRBJ2-1 and V is TRBV6-6; 9 bases are shared with TRBD2. Per germline, CDR1 MNHNY and CDR2 SVGAGI (reference sequence). This CDR3 is 15 amino acids long. The V gene end was trimmed by 6 bases and the J gene end by 5 bases; junction bases not matched to a gene: 8. CDR3 sequence: CASSPLAGVNNEQFF. The CDR3 DNA is TGTGCCAGCAGCCCACTAGCGGGTGTCAACAATGAGCAGTTCTTC.

This chain joins TRBV10-3 and TRBJ2-1, with no clear D. The V gene lost 3 bases and the J gene lost 10 bases, with 10 bases spanning the gap. The CDR3 runs 12 residues. Germline-derived CDR1 and CDR2 are ENHRY and SYGVKD. The CDR3: CAISDPQREQFF. CDR3 nucleotides: TGTGCCATCAGTGATCCCCAAAGGGAGCAGTTCTTC.

This clone was counted a few times. This chain joins TRBV9 and TRBJ2-1, with D tentatively TRBD2 (6 bases). V dropped 5 bases and J dropped 0 bases, with 12 bases sitting between them. This CDR3 comprises 15 residues. Per germline, CDR1 SGDLS and CDR2 YYNGEE. Here the CDR3 DNA reads TGTGCCAGCAGTGAAGGGACTGTCTCCTACAATGAGCAGTTCTTC. It yields the protein CASSEGTVSYNEQFF. The whole variable domain, remainder taken from reference TRBV9 and TRBJ2-1, is DSGVTQTPKHLITATGQRVTLRCSPRSGDLSVYWYQQSLDQGLQFLIQYYNGEERAKGNILERFSAQQFPDLHSELNLSSLELGDSALYFCASSEGTVSYNEQFFGPGTRLTVL.

This sequence joins TRBV5-4 and TRBJ2-7, with 8 nucleotides matching TRBD1. The CDR3 has 13 amino acids. The J segment lost 2 bases and the V segment lost 2 bases, leaving 0 bases of the junction unmatched. CDR1 is SGHNT and CDR2 is YYREEE in the germline V gene (reference sequence). CDR3 sequence (DNA): TGTGCCAGCAGCTTACAGGGGGCCTACGAGCAGTACTTC. It encodes CASSLQGAYEQYF. Drawing the rest from reference TRBV5-4 and TRBJ2-7, the complete variable domain is ETGVTQSPTHLIKTRGQQVTLRCSSQSGHNTVSWYQQALGQGPQFIFQYYREEENGRGNFPPRFSGLQFPNYSSELNVNALELDDSALYLCASSLQGAYEQYFGPGTRLTVT.

The rearrangement uses TRBV4-1 and TRBJ2-2; D tentatively fits TRBD1 or TRBD2 (6 bases each). This CDR3 comprises 17 residues. In germline, CDR1 is MGHRA, CDR2 YSYEKL. Trimming pared 3 bases from V and 3 bases from J, leaving 17 bases between. Here the CDR3 DNA reads TGCGCCAGCAGCCACCTCGGTGGGGGGCGCGACACCGGGGAGCTGTTTTTT. Its protein product is CASSHLGGGRDTGELFF.

The rearrangement uses TRBV18 and TRBJ1-6; D unresolved. The CDR3 contains 15 residues. Germline loops: CDR1 KGHSH, CDR2 LQKENI. Trimming cost V 4 bases and J 8 bases, with 15 bases left between them. Written as DNA, the CDR3 is TGTGCCAGCTCACTAACGGATGGGTTGGATTCACCCCTCCACTTT. This codes for CASSLTDGLDSPLHF.

The rearrangement links TRBV19 to TRBJ1-3, with D uncertain. Germline CDR1 is LNHDA and CDR2 is SQIVND (reference sequence). CDR3 size: 16 residues. Trimming pared 6 bases from V and 4 bases from J, leaving 19 bases between. As DNA, the CDR3 is TGTGCCAGTAGCGAGCCCACAGTTCCCGGAGGAAACACCATATATTTT. The encoded protein is CASSEPTVPGGNTIYF.

The rearrangement uses TRBV6-5 and TRBJ1-5; D not resolved. The germline gives CDR1 MNHEY, CDR2 SVGAGI. The CDR3 spans 15 residues. V dropped 4 bases and J dropped 7 bases, with 17 bases sitting between them. The CDR3 is CASSSDVGIGQPQHF. The CDR3, as DNA: TGTGCCAGCAGTTCTGATGTAGGCATAGGACAGCCCCAGCATTTT.